This entry is about one T cell receptor (beta chain). Its target is not known. This sample was included in a study of graft-versus-host responses after intestinal transplantation. Study-wide background: Anti-thymocyte globulin was used for induction in all recipients, who then took tacrolimus and steroids for roughly 3 years. General study findings and limits: HvG clone declines early post-transplant were associated with peak circulating GvH levels. GvH clones were found in recipient marrow; some appeared first in ileum or blood.

Deletions cut 8 bases from V and 10 bases from J, with 12 bases between. CDR3 length: 11 residues. CDR1 MNHEY and CDR2 SVGAGI come from the germline V gene. TCRdb's copy holds only in-frame clones and misses some; the assay was immunoSEQ multiplex PCR. In the table there are tens of thousands of clones, around 94% of which are singletons. This sequence originates from a human patient who received an intestinal transplant, so some T cells may come from the graft donor. The chain joins TRBV6-5 to TRBJ2-1; unclear D gene. Sample: PBMCs, taken 16 days after intestinal transplant. The CDR3 bases are TGTGCCAGCGGTGGGGTCTGGGAGCAGTTCTTC. Its protein product is CASGGVWEQFF.